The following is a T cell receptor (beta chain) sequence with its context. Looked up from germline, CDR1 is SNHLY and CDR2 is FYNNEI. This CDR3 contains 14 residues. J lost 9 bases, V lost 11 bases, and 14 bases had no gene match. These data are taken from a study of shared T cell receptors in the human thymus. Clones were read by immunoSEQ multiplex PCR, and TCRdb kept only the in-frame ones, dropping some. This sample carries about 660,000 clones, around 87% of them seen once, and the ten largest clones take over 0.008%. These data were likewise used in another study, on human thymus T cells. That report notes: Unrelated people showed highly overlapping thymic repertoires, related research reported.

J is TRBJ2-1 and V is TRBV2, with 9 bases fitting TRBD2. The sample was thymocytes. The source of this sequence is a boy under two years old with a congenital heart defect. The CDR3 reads CALRPSGKGREQFF. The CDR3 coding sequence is TGTGCCCTTAGGCCTAGCGGGAAGGGGCGTGAGCAGTTCTTC.